The 18 T cell receptor beta chains listed next were all sequenced from one sample in a study of response to subunit inactivated influenza vaccine. From the RT-PCR reads, TCRdb called clonotypes with MiXCR, one entry per CDR3 protein. The sample holds roughly 500,000 distinct CDR3 sequences, under 30% seen once. This sample was also put to use in a study of T cells expressing NK-cell markers. That work adds: 5'RACE template switching with UMIs produced the TCR beta cDNA.

The specimen comprised CD4+ T cells sorted from PBMCs, sampled 11 to 12 days after vaccination. These receptors all come from a man over 45 who received an inactivated influenza vaccine.

The chain carries TRBV3-1 and TRBJ2-1; 7 nucleotides line up with TRBD1. This CDR3 is built from 12 residues. CDR1 and CDR2 from the germline V gene are LGHDT and YNNKEL (reference sequence). After removal of 3 bases from V and 10 bases from J, the junction contained 3 bases not matched to a gene. The DNA of the CDR3 is TGTGCCAGCAGCCACGACAGGGCGGAGCAGTTCTTC. Its protein product is CASSHDRAEQFF.

The chain carries TRBV7-9 and TRBJ1-1, with a possible D match to TRBD1 (5 bases). In germline, CDR1 is SEHNR, CDR2 FQNEAQ (reference sequence). The V end lost 2 bases, the J end lost 8 bases, and 15 bases lay between the germline ends. The CDR3 length is 14 residues. Here the CDR3 reads CASSLSRGVPEAFF. The DNA for the CDR3 is TGTGCCAGCAGCTTATCTCGAGGGGTTCCCGAAGCTTTCTTT.

There are many counts of this clonotype. This chain's CDR3 is CASSHPGQGVETQYF. DNA for the CDR3: TGCGCCAGCAGCCACCCGGGACAGGGAGTAGAGACCCAGTACTTC. The V gene is TRBV4-1, the J gene TRBJ2-5, with TRBD1 matching 9 bases. V was pared by 3 bases and J by 4 bases, with 6 bases of the junction left unmatched. CDR3 length: 15 residues. From germline, CDR1 is MGHRA and CDR2 YSYEKL.

The chain carries TRBV7-6 and TRBJ2-7; 11 bases fit TRBD1. The trim removed 4 bases at V and 5 bases at J, leaving 7 bases unmatched. Germline V gene sequence: CDR1 SGHVS, CDR2 FNYEAQ. The CDR3 is 15 amino acids. The CDR3 DNA reads TGTGCCAGCAGCTCCTTCGGACAGGGGGCGGACGAGCAGTACTTC. Encoded protein: CASSSFGQGADEQYF.

The chain links TRBV7-2 to TRBJ1-2, with D perhaps TRBD1 (5 bases). Germline CDR1 is SGHTA and CDR2 is FQGNSA. The ends were cut back, 4 bases at V and 7 bases at J, with 16 bases in the middle. The CDR3 totals 14 residues. The CDR3 is CASSSHMGVAGYTF. CDR3 nucleotides: TGTGCCAGCAGCTCCCATATGGGGGTCGCTGGCTACACCTTC.

This clonotype was picked up many times. This chain uses TRBV4-3 with TRBJ2-1; TRBD1 might be the D (5 bases). Trimming took off 4 bases at V and 4 bases at J, with 8 bases between the two ends. Germline V gene lookup returns CDR1 LGHNA and CDR2 YSLEER. The CDR3 loop spans 13 amino acids. The CDR3 sequence: CASSPDKYNEQFF. Written as DNA, the CDR3 is TGCGCCAGCAGCCCGGACAAATACAATGAGCAGTTCTTC.

This clonotype has more than one count but fewer than ten. The chain has TRBV7-9 and TRBJ2-2; D unclear. CDR3 length equals 14 residues. In germline, CDR1 is SEHNR, CDR2 FQNEAQ (reference sequence). Between the trimmed V and J ends, which lost 3 bases and 6 bases, there was a span of 11 bases. The CDR3 loop reads CASSFMVDSGELFF. The CDR3 DNA reads as TGTGCCAGCAGCTTCATGGTTGACTCCGGGGAGCTGTTTTTT.

The rearrangement uses TRBV11-2 and TRBJ2-7; D is perhaps TRBD1 or TRBD2 (5 bases each). The germline V and J ends were trimmed by 5 bases and 5 bases, with 16 bases remaining between them. Germline CDR1 reads SGHAT; CDR2 reads FQNNGV. This CDR3 contains 14 residues. CDR3 sequence reads: CASSGTFSKDEQYF. CDR3 coding DNA: TGTGCCAGCAGCGGGACCTTCTCGAAGGACGAGCAGTACTTC.

This clonotype has just a few counts. The V gene is TRBV9, the J gene TRBJ2-7; 7 bases line up with TRBD2. Germline V gene data show CDR1 as SGDLS and CDR2 as YYNGEE. Germline trimming cut 2 bases from V and 4 bases from J; bases unmatched to any gene: 6. This CDR3 contains 14 residues. CDR3 loop: CASSVGLDLYEQYF. In nucleotides, the CDR3 is TGTGCCAGCAGCGTCGGACTAGATCTGTACGAGCAGTACTTC.

This clonotype was detected only a few times. This chain uses TRBV4-1 with TRBJ2-2; 9 nucleotides match TRBD2. V lost 1 base to trimming and J lost 7 bases; unmatched junction nucleotides: 13. Germline loops: CDR1 MGHRA, CDR2 YSYEKL. This CDR3 comprises 18 residues. For the CDR3, the DNA is TGCGCCAGCAGCCAAGCCTCCGGGCGGGGGGGCCACGGCGGGGAGCTGTTTTTT. It encodes CASSQASGRGGHGGELFF.

The V call is TRBV7-2, the J call TRBJ1-2; 7 bases map to TRBD1. CDR1 and CDR2 from the germline V gene are SGHTA and FQGNSA. Germline trimming cut 1 base from V and 5 bases from J; bases unmatched to any gene: 13. This CDR3 is 17 amino acids long. The CDR3 DNA follows: TGTGCCAGCAGCTTAGGGTTTGCGACAGGGAGAGGGTATGGCTACACCTTC. Translating gives CASSLGFATGRGYGYTF. Full variable domain (remainder filled in from reference TRBV7-2 and TRBJ1-2): GAGVSQSPSNKVTEKGKDVELRCDPISGHTALYWYRQSLGQGLEFLIYFQGNSAPDKSGLPSDRFSAERTGGSVSTLTIQRTQQEDSAVYLCASSLGFATGRGYGYTFGSGTRLTVV.

The rearrangement uses TRBV7-2 and TRBJ1-1; 7 bases fit TRBD1. Trimming removed 5 bases from V and 1 base from J; junction bases left unmatched: 7. CDR1 and CDR2 from the germline V gene are SGHTA and FQGNSA. The CDR3 runs 15 residues. The CDR3 sequence: CASSPRRDRNTEAFF. The CDR3 coding sequence is TGTGCCAGCAGCCCTAGGAGGGACAGGAACACTGAAGCTTTCTTT.

The chain links TRBV20-1 to TRBJ2-2, with a weak D call TRBD2 (5 bases). This CDR3 has 14 residues. Germline V gene data show CDR1 as DFQATT and CDR2 as SNEGSKA (reference sequence). The germline V and J ends were trimmed by 1 base and 1 base, with 7 bases remaining between them. DNA for the CDR3: TGCAGTGCTAGAGTAACTAGGAACACCGGGGAGCTGTTTTTT. This translates into CSARVTRNTGELFF.

Only a few counts were recorded for this clonotype. The V call is TRBV10-3, the J call TRBJ2-3; D uncertain. Germline assignment: CDR1 ENHRY and CDR2 SYGVKD. Trimming cost V 7 bases and J 2 bases, with 7 bases left between them. The CDR3 covers 12 residues. CDR3 DNA sequence: TGTGCCATCAAAAGCCCCACAGATACGCAGTATTTT. This translates into CAIKSPTDTQYF.

This clonotype was seen more than once but under ten times. The gene calls are TRBV2 and TRBJ2-2, with D possibly TRBD2 on 5 matching bases. Trimming took 4 bases from V and 4 from J, leaving 10 bases between them. Germline loops: CDR1 SNHLY, CDR2 FYNNEI. The CDR3 spans 14 residues. The CDR3 spells CASSVQSGTGELFF. CDR3 DNA: TGTGCCAGCAGTGTCCAAAGCGGCACCGGGGAGCTGTTTTTT.

The V and J genes are TRBV14 and TRBJ2-1; 15 bases are shared with TRBD2. Losses at the gene ends were 1 base for V and 7 bases for J; bases not matched to a gene: 8. Germline CDR1 is SGHDN and CDR2 is FVKESK. This CDR3 has 18 amino acids. The DNA for the CDR3 is TGTGCCAGCAGCCAAGGGACTAGCGGGAGGGCCTGGGAAAATGAGCAGTTCTTC. Its protein product is CASSQGTSGRAWENEQFF.

This clonotype was observed a handful of times. V usage is TRBV7-2 and J usage is TRBJ2-7; D perhaps matches TRBD2 (6 bases). V lost 2 bases and J 0 bases, leaving 11 bases between the germline ends. The CDR3 spans 15 residues. Germline CDR1 reads SGHTA; CDR2 reads FQGNSA. The CDR3 is CASSLNPTSSYEQYF. The DNA for the CDR3 is TGTGCCAGCAGCTTAAATCCGACTAGCTCCTACGAGCAGTACTTC.

This clonotype appeared a few times. The CDR3 region is CASSLLTGSYEQYF. The CDR3, as DNA: TGCGCCAGCAGCCTTTTGACAGGGTCCTACGAGCAGTACTTC. This chain joins TRBV5-1 and TRBJ2-7; 7 bases align to TRBD1. The germline V gene has CDR1 SGHRS and CDR2 YFSETQ. V lost 4 bases and J lost 1; bases outside the gene matches: 5. The length of the CDR3 is 14 residues.